These 29 T cell receptor beta chains were sequenced from one sample in a study of read filtering for tumor transcriptome and immune sequencing. This library used approximately 370 ng RNA and molecular barcoded adaptors spanning alpha/delta and beta/gamma chains. TCRdb re-called the reads with MiXCR, one entry per CDR3 protein. The data hold approximately 20,000 distinct CDR3 sequences, with over 20% observed a single time. The sample consisted of a population of CD138-negative cells sorted from bone marrow. These TCRs come from a donor at least 40 years old with multiple myeloma.

The chain is built from TRBV28 and TRBJ1-5; D gene uncertain. Per the germline V gene, CDR1 is MDHEN and CDR2 is SYDVKM. Trimming pared 3 bases from V and 6 bases from J, leaving 24 bases between. CDR3 length: 18 amino acids. CDR3 sequence (DNA): TGTGCCAGCAGTTTGCCCACTAATTCCCTAATAGCTGGTCAGCCCCAGCATTTT. Translated: CASSLPTNSLIAGQPQHF.

This clonotype was found many times. This chain links TRBV15 with TRBJ2-1; TRBD2 matches at 12 bases. The germline CDR1 and CDR2 sequences are LNHNV and YYDKDF (reference sequence). This CDR3 has 22 residues. V trimming: 5 bases; J trimming: 7 bases; junction bases outside the gene matches: 27. CDR3 bases: TGTGCCACCAGCGGAACAAACCCGGGTTGGACTAGCGGGGCACTAAGGGGAAATGAGCAGTTCTTC. Protein product: CATSGTNPGWTSGALRGNEQFF.

To note about this clonotype: As the CDR3 is not closed by the conserved phenylalanine or tryptophan, this likely results from a read error. This chain links TRBV28 with TRBJ1-1; D gene ambiguous. Germline lookup yields CDR1 MDHEN and CDR2 SYDVKM. This CDR3 spans 11 amino acids. CDR3 in DNA: TGTGCCAGCGGCTGGAGGGCTGAGGCTTTCCTT. Translating gives CASGWRAEAFL.

This clonotype was seen ten or more times. The rearrangement uses TRBV20-1 and TRBJ2-1; D is unresolved. This CDR3 is built from 14 residues. The germline CDR1 and CDR2 sequences are DFQATT and SNEGSKA (reference sequence). Trimming shortened V by 3 bases and J by 5 bases, and 14 bases separated the two germline ends. The CDR3 sequence is CSARALLGNNEQFF. In nucleotides, the CDR3 is TGCAGTGCTAGGGCCCTTCTTGGTAACAATGAGCAGTTCTTC.

The chain has TRBV12-3 or TRBV12-4 and TRBJ2-3, with 7 nucleotides matching TRBD2. J was trimmed by 6 bases and V by 0 bases; bases with no gene match: 3. The CDR3 runs to 14 residues. CDR3 nucleotide sequence: TGTGCCAGCAGTTTAGCGGGAGGGTCCGATACGCAGTATTTT. Translation: CASSLAGGSDTQYF.

The chain links TRBV20-1 to TRBJ2-1; TRBD2 agrees at 13 bases. CDR3 size: 17 residues. With V trimmed by 0 bases and J by 6 bases, 8 bases remained unmatched. In germline, CDR1 is DFQATT, CDR2 SNEGSKA (reference sequence). The CDR3 protein is CSARDLWTSGRPNEQFF. As DNA, the CDR3 is TGCAGTGCTAGAGATCTTTGGACTAGCGGGAGACCCAATGAGCAGTTCTTC.

V and J are TRBV5-1 and TRBJ1-1; D ambiguous. The V gene lost 0 bases and the J gene lost 1 base, with 13 bases spanning the gap. The CDR3 has 16 residues. Germline CDR1 is SGHRS and CDR2 is YFSETQ. This chain's CDR3 is CASSLGPGRGNTEAFF. In DNA, the CDR3 is TGCGCCAGCAGCTTGGGGCCGGGCCGGGGGAACACTGAAGCTTTCTTT.

The table lists this clonotype with a few counts. The chain is built from TRBV6-5 and TRBJ2-7; 9 bases are shared with TRBD1. Trimming took 6 bases from V and 2 from J; bases not matched to a gene: 11. There are 16 residues in the CDR3. Looked up from germline, CDR1 is MNHEY and CDR2 is SVGAGI. CDR3 protein: CASRRYSGQGTYEQYF. Written as DNA, the CDR3 is TGTGCCAGCAGACGATACTCGGGACAGGGAACCTACGAGCAGTACTTC.

This clonotype was seen ten or more times. In DNA, the CDR3 is TGTGCCAGCAGCTTAACGAGACAGGACAATGAGCAGTTCTTC. Translation: CASSLTRQDNEQFF. The chain uses TRBV7-3 and TRBJ2-1, with D perhaps TRBD1 (6 bases). The V and J ends lost 0 bases and 5 bases respectively, with 8 bases between them. Germline V CDR1 and CDR2: SGHTA, FQGTGA. The CDR3 sequence is 14 residues long.

A few counts support this clonotype. The CDR3 nucleotides read TGTGCCACCAACGTGCTGGACGCCTCCAATGAGCAGTTCTTC. Amino acid sequence: CATNVLDASNEQFF. The chain is built from TRBV2 and TRBJ2-1; D uncertain. Germline V gene sequence: CDR1 SNHLY, CDR2 FYNNEI. This CDR3 has 14 amino acids. V lost 10 bases and J lost 6, with 19 bases in between.

Ten or more counts support this clonotype. The V and J genes are TRBV19 and TRBJ2-1; TRBD2 aligns across 10 bases. Germline V gene sequence: CDR1 LNHDA, CDR2 SQIVND (reference sequence). This CDR3 contains 14 residues. V lost 5 bases to trimming and J lost 5 bases; unmatched junction nucleotides: 3. The CDR3 DNA follows: TGTGCCAGTAGTGGGACTAGCGCCCACAATGAGCAGTTCTTC. Translation gives CASSGTSAHNEQFF.

J is TRBJ1-5 and V is TRBV19; D might be TRBD1 (6 bases). The germline CDR1 and CDR2 sequences are LNHDA and SQIVND (reference sequence). The CDR3 spans 16 residues. V shed 9 bases and J shed 2 bases, with 20 bases lying between them. CDR3: CASRSTGAMGNQPQHF. As DNA, the CDR3 is TGTGCCAGCCGATCTACGGGGGCAATGGGCAATCAGCCCCAGCATTTT.

This clonotype has a handful of counts. The J gene is TRBJ2-3, the V gene TRBV5-4; D gene ambiguous. Germline CDR1 and CDR2: SGHNT and YYREEE (reference sequence). The CDR3 covers 15 residues. The germline V and J ends were trimmed by 2 bases and 9 bases, with 19 bases remaining between them. The CDR3, as DNA: TGTGCCAGCAGCTTACCCAAGAAAGTGGAAGGCACGCAGTATTTT. It yields the protein CASSLPKKVEGTQYF. The full variable domain, its missing parts supplied by reference TRBV5-4 and TRBJ2-3, is ETGVTQSPTHLIKTRGQQVTLRCSSQSGHNTVSWYQQALGQGPQFIFQYYREEENGRGNFPPRFSGLQFPNYSSELNVNALELDDSALYLCASSLPKKVEGTQYFGPGTRLTVL.

This clonotype was counted ten times or more. V gene TRBV20-1 combines with J gene TRBJ1-2; D unresolved. Germline V CDR1 and CDR2: DFQATT, SNEGSKA (reference sequence). The V and J ends lost 3 bases and 4 bases respectively, with 12 bases between them. This CDR3 is built from 13 residues. CDR3 amino acids: CSASDGMSYGYTF. The CDR3 coding sequence is TGCAGTGCTAGTGACGGGATGAGCTATGGCTACACCTTC.

This clonotype has a handful of counts. The gene calls are TRBV6-2 or TRBV6-3 and TRBJ2-3; possibly TRBD2 for D (5 bases). V lost 2 bases to trimming and J lost 0 bases, with 9 bases between them. In germline, CDR1 is MNHEY, CDR2 SVGEGT. This CDR3 spans 15 amino acids. CDR3 nucleotides: TGTGCCAGCAGTTACGCGGCGGGCAGCACAGATACGCAGTATTTT. Translating it yields CASSYAAGSTDTQYF.

This clonotype was counted between two and nine times. The chain links TRBV20-1 to TRBJ2-7; 8 nucleotides agree with TRBD2. Germline V gene data show CDR1 as DFQATT and CDR2 as SNEGSKA (reference sequence). The CDR3 length is 15 residues. V shed 1 base, J shed 2 bases, and the junction held 7 bases outside the gene matches. CDR3 loop: CSARVLAENPYEQYF. The CDR3 bases are TGCAGTGCTAGAGTACTAGCGGAGAACCCCTACGAGCAGTACTTC.

This clonotype was detected ten times or more. The V and J genes are TRBV14 and TRBJ2-3; TRBD2 matches 12 bases. V dropped 4 bases and J dropped 1; count of bases not matched to a gene: 15. The CDR3 runs to 20 residues. CDR1 is SGHDN, CDR2 FVKESK, per germline. CDR3 residues: CASSLSPWTSGMERTDTQYF. The CDR3 nucleotides read TGTGCCAGCAGCCTCAGCCCTTGGACTAGCGGGATGGAACGCACAGATACGCAGTATTTT.

In this sample, this clonotype turned up many times. The chain combines TRBV6-2 or TRBV6-3 with TRBJ2-7; no clear D. This CDR3 has 13 amino acids. V lost 2 bases, J lost 1 base, and 6 bases lay in between. Germline V gene data show CDR1 as MNHEY and CDR2 as SVGEGT. DNA of the CDR3: TGTGCCAGCAGTTACGGGCATTCCTACGAGCAGTACTTC. Amino acid sequence: CASSYGHSYEQYF.

Note on this clonotype: One end of the junction fails to match germline, which may point to a read error. The CDR3 loop is CDSSPGDGLSTYNEQFF. The CDR3, as DNA: TGTGACAGCAGCCCGGGTGACGGTTTGAGCACCTACAATGAGCAGTTCTTC. The V and J genes are TRBV5-6 and TRBJ2-1; D gene uncertain. This CDR3 comprises 17 residues. Germline V lookup: CDR1 SGHDT, CDR2 YYEEEE. The entire variable domain, with the rest obtained from reference TRBV5-6 and TRBJ2-1, is as follows: DAGVTQSPTHLIKTRGQQVTLRCSPKSGHDTVSWYQQALGQGPQFIFQYYEEEERQRGNFPDRFSGHQFPNYSSELNVNALLLGDSALYLCDSSPGDGLSTYNEQFFGPGTRLTVL.

There are many counts of this clonotype. The chain combines TRBV28 with TRBJ2-1; 7 positions match TRBD1. V was clipped by 6 bases and J by 1 base; unmatched bases: 3. Germline CDR1 is MDHEN and CDR2 is SYDVKM. CDR3 length: 14 residues. The CDR3 reads CASSQQGSYNEQFF. The CDR3 DNA sequence: TGTGCCAGCAGCCAACAGGGGTCCTACAATGAGCAGTTCTTC.

This clonotype is judged medium-sized. The genes are TRBV4-3 and TRBJ1-5, with 7 bases fitting TRBD1. The CDR3 sequence is 18 residues long. The trim removed 0 bases at V and 8 bases at J, leaving 16 bases unmatched. The V gene's germline CDR1 is LGHNA and CDR2 YSLEER. CDR3 in DNA: TGCGCCAGCAGCCAAGAACCCTACTTGACAGGGTCTTTAGAGCCCCAGCATTTT. It specifies CASSQEPYLTGSLEPQHF.

This clonotype was counted ten times or more. The V and J genes are TRBV4-1 and TRBJ1-1; a weak D match, TRBD1 (5 bases). Trimming pared 3 bases from V and 1 base from J, leaving 9 bases between. CDR1 and CDR2 from the germline V gene are MGHRA and YSYEKL. This CDR3 spans 14 amino acids. The CDR3 region has the DNA TGCGCCAGCAGCCACAGGGAGGAGAACACTGAAGCTTTCTTT. Its protein is CASSHREENTEAFF.

The count of this clonotype is one. A read error may explain this, as a much larger clone is one base away. The rearrangement links TRBV9 to TRBJ2-3; 10 nucleotides align to TRBD2. The junction had 6 bases not matched to a gene; V was cut back by 2 bases and J by 6 bases. This CDR3 is built from 15 residues. From germline, CDR1 is SGDLS and CDR2 YYNGEE. CDR3 nucleotide sequence: TGTGCCAGCAGCGTCGGGGCTAGCGGGAGTGATACGCAGTATTTT. Amino acids: CASSVGASGSDTQYF.

Worth noting for this clonotype: A much larger clone sits a single nucleotide away, making a read error possible. The chain employs TRBV4-2 and TRBJ1-2; TRBD1 agrees at 8 bases. This CDR3 region has 15 residues. Germline CDR1 and CDR2: LGHNA and YNFKEQ. The ends lost 0 bases at V and 5 bases at J; junction bases unmatched: 5. Written as DNA, the CDR3 is TGTGCCAGCAGCCAAGATGGACAGGGCCCATATGGCTACACCTTC. Protein product: CASSQDGQGPYGYTF.

This clonotype was detected ten times or more. The CDR3 coding sequence is TGTGCCAGCAGCGGACTAGCCTACGAGCAGTACTTC. The encoded protein is CASSGLAYEQYF. This chain links TRBV7-9 with TRBJ2-7; 7 nucleotides align to TRBD2. CDR1 SEHNR and CDR2 FQNEAQ come from the germline V gene (reference sequence). This CDR3 spans 12 amino acids. V gave up 5 bases and J gave up 2 bases; unmatched junction bases: 0.

This clonotype was detected many times. The chain recombines TRBV2 with TRBJ2-7; no firm D call. V gave up 5 bases and J gave up 5 bases, with 10 bases separating them. This CDR3 is 12 amino acids long. Germline V lookup: CDR1 SNHLY, CDR2 FYNNEI. CDR3 protein: CASSHAPDEQYF. CDR3 nucleotides: TGTGCCAGCAGTCATGCCCCGGACGAGCAGTACTTC.

This clonotype turned up a few times. A much larger clone differs from this one at a single base, so this may be a read error. This rearrangement joins TRBV29-1 to TRBJ1-4; D call uncertain. Between the trimmed V and J ends, which lost 5 bases and 10 bases, there was a span of 11 bases. This CDR3 contains 11 residues. Germline V gene lookup returns CDR1 SQVTM and CDR2 ANQGSEA. This CDR3 is CSVTEDGKLFF. DNA for the CDR3: TGCAGCGTTACGGAGGATGGAAAACTGTTTTTT.

This clonotype came up many times. This chain joins TRBV28 and TRBJ2-3; D ambiguous. The CDR3 loop spans 13 amino acids. The V and J ends lost 5 bases and 5 bases respectively, with 11 bases between them. Germline loops: CDR1 MDHEN, CDR2 SYDVKM. The chain's CDR3 is CASSVPTGDTQYF. The CDR3 DNA is TGTGCCAGCAGTGTCCCTACTGGAGATACGCAGTATTTT.

This clonotype showed up many times. V and J are TRBV11-2 and TRBJ2-1; D possibly corresponds to TRBD2 (5 bases). The germline CDR1 and CDR2 sequences are SGHAT and FQNNGV. Trimming took off 3 bases at V and 1 base at J, with 16 bases between the two ends. The CDR3 runs to 17 residues. CDR3 sequence reads: CASSFAIAGRSYNEQFF. The DNA for the CDR3 is TGTGCCAGCAGCTTTGCTATCGCGGGCCGGTCCTACAATGAGCAGTTCTTC. The complete variable domain, with remaining parts taken from reference TRBV11-2 and TRBJ2-1, reads EAGVAQSPRYKIIEKRQSVAFWCNPISGHATLYWYQQILGQGPKLLIQFQNNGVVDDSQLPKDRFSAERLKGVDSTLKIQPAKLEDSAVYLCASSFAIAGRSYNEQFFGPGTRLTVL.